This TCR beta chain came from a study of Graves' ophthalmopathy and Graves' hyperthyroidism. The study amplified TCR beta CDR3 regions using RNA transcripts. The workflow started with a first-round RT-PCR run with HTBI primers and then moved on to a second-round multiplex PCR. TCRdb processed the multiplex PCR reads anew with MiXCR; each CDR3 protein has one entry. The sample yields hundreds of thousands of distinct CDR3 sequences, 35% to 45% seen once. The ends lost 3 bases at V and 5 bases at J; junction bases unmatched: 4. The CDR3 sequence is 13 residues long. This clonotype appeared many times. Moderate-to-severe activity, CAS at least 3, NOSPECS at least 4 and duration under 3 months characterized donors with ophthalmopathy. Thyroid ultrasound, orbital computed tomography, TRAb, serum thyroxine and clinical symptoms formed the basis of diagnosis.

This receptor was obtained from an adult man with Graves' ophthalmopathy. Input material: peripheral blood. The chain has TRBV12-3 or TRBV12-4 and TRBJ2-7, with 7 bases matching TRBD1. The CDR3: CASSLARGNEQYF. The DNA for the CDR3 is TGTGCCAGCAGTTTGGCCAGGGGGAACGAGCAGTACTTC.